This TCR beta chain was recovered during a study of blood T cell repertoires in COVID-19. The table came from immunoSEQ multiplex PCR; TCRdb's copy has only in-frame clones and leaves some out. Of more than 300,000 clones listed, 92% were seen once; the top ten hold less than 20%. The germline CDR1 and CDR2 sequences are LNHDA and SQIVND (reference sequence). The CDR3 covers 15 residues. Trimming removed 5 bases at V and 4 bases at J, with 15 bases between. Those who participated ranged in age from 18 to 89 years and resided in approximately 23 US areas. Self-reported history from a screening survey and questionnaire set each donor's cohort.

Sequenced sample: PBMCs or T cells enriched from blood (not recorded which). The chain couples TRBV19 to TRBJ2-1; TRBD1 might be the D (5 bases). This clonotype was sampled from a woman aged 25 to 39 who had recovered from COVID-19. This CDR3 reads CASSPGHPIYNEQFF. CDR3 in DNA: TGTGCCAGTAGTCCCGGACACCCGATTTACAATGAGCAGTTCTTC. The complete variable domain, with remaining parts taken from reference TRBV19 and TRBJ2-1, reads DGGITQSPKYLFRKEGQNVTLSCEQNLNHDAMYWYRQDPGQGLRLIYYSQIVNDFQKGDIAEGYSVSREKKESFPLTVTSAQKNPTAFYLCASSPGHPIYNEQFFGPGTRLTVL.